This T cell receptor (beta chain) was profiled in a study of OX40 agonist ivuxolimab in advanced cancers. Sequencing was performed with immunoSEQ multiplex PCR; in TCRdb, only in-frame clones are kept and a portion is missing. The data hold roughly 28,000 clones, with 70% to 80% observed a single time. Sample: CD4+ or CD8+ T cells sorted from blood, taken in a trial of the OX40 agonist ivuxolimab. This sequence originates from an adult with an advanced solid tumor such as melanoma, head and neck, liver or kidney cancer.

CDR3 nucleotides: TGTGCCAGCAGTAAGAGGCAGAACACTGAAGCTTTCTTT. This translates into CASSKRQNTEAFF. J is TRBJ1-1 and V is TRBV6-4, with D uncertain. The V gene's germline CDR1 is MRHNA and CDR2 SNTAGT. The CDR3 is 13 amino acids. V shed 5 bases and J shed 1 base, with 8 bases lying between them.